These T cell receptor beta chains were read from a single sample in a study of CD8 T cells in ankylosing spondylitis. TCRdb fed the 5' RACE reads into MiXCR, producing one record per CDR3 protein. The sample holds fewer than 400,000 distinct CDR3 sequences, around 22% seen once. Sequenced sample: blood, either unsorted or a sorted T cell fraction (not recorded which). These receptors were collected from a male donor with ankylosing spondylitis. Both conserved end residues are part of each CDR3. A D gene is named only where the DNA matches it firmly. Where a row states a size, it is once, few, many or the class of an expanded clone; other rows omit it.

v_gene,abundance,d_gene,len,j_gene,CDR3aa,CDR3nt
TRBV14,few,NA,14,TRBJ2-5,CASSPRGVQETQYF,TGTGCCAGCAGCCCTAGGGGAGTCCAAGAGACCCAGTACTTC
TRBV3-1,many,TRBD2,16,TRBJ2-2,CASRDTSGRDTGELFF,TGTGCCAGCAGGGATACTAGCGGGAGGGACACCGGGGAGCTGTTTTTT
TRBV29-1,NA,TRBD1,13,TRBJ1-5,CSVKGQGDQPQHF,TGCAGCGTAAAGGGACAGGGGGATCAGCCCCAGCATTTT
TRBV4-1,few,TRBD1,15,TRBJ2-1,CASSRDRGIYNEQFF,TGCGCCAGCAGCCGGGACAGGGGGATTTACAATGAGCAGTTCTTC
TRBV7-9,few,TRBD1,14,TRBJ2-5,CASSKGQGSETQYF,TGTGCCAGCAGCAAAGGACAGGGGAGCGAGACCCAGTACTTC
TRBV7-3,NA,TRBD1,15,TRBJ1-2,CASSLAGTGNYGYTF,TGTGCCAGCAGCTTAGCAGGGACAGGGAACTATGGCTACACCTTC
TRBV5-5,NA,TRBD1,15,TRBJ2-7,CASSQGQGLPYEQYF,TGTGCCAGCAGCCAGGGACAGGGGTTACCCTACGAGCAGTACTTC
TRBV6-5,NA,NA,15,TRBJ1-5,CASSYFSRKDQPQHF,TGTGCCAGCAGTTACTTTTCCCGGAAAGATCAGCCCCAGCATTTT
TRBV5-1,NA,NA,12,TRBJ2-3,CASSLNPDTQYF,TGCGCCAGCAGCTTGAACCCAGATACGCAGTATTTT
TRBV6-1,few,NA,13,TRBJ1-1,CASSPGRWAEAFF,TGTGCCAGCAGCCCAGGACGGTGGGCTGAAGCTTTCTTT
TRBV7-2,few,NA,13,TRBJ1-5,CASSLLGVQPQHF,TGTGCCAGCAGCTTATTAGGGGTTCAGCCCCAGCATTTT
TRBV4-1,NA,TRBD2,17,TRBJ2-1,CASSQGILAGSEEEQFF,TGCGCCAGCAGCCAAGGGATACTAGCGGGATCCGAGGAGGAGCAGTTCTTC
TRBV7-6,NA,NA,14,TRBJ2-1,CASSLAHRLNEQFF,TGTGCCAGCAGCTTAGCGCACAGGCTCAATGAGCAGTTCTTC
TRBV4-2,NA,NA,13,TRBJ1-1,CASSQDREREAFF,TGTGCCAGCAGCCAAGATCGAGAACGGGAAGCTTTCTTT
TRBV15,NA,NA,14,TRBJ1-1,CATSRDYVNTEAFF,TGTGCCACCAGCAGAGATTACGTGAACACTGAAGCTTTCTTT
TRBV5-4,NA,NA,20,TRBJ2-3,CASSLDIFPHPTIMIDTQYF,TGTGCCAGCAGCTTGGACATCTTTCCCCATCCCACCATCATGATAGATACGCAGTATTTT
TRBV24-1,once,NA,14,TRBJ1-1,CATSDLTGDTEAFF,TGTGCCACCAGTGATTTGACGGGAGACACTGAAGCTTTCTTT
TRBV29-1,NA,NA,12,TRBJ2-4,CSVGEAKNIQYF,TGCAGCGTTGGGGAAGCCAAAAACATTCAGTACTTC
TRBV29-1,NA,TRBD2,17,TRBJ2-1,CSVATFGTSGTYNEQFF,TGCAGCGTTGCTACTTTCGGGACTAGCGGTACCTACAATGAGCAGTTCTTC
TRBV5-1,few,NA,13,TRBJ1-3,CATGDSSGNTIYF,TGCGCCACTGGCGACAGCTCTGGAAACACCATATATTTT
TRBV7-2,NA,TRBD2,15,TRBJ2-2,CASSLLAGVTGELFF,TGTGCCAGCAGCTTACTAGCGGGGGTCACCGGGGAGCTGTTTTTT
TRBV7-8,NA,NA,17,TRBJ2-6,CASSLGGIPTGANVLTF,TGTGCCAGCAGCTTAGGCGGGATCCCAACGGGGGCCAACGTCCTGACTTTC
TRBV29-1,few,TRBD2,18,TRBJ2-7,CSAIPRPGGDPSSYEQYF,TGCAGCGCCATCCCCCGTCCGGGAGGGGACCCAAGCTCCTACGAGCAGTACTTC
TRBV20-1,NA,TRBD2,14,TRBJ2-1,CSAPPLAGYNEQFF,TGCAGTGCCCCCCCGCTAGCGGGATACAATGAGCAGTTCTTC
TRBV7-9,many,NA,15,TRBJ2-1,CASTKEGGFYNEQFF,TGTGCCAGCACCAAAGAGGGGGGATTTTACAATGAGCAGTTCTTC
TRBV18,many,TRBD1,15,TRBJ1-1,CASSPRTGSNTEAFF,TGTGCCAGCTCACCCCGGACAGGGTCGAACACTGAAGCTTTCTTT
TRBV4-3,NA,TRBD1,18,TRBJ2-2,CASSQDRVGTGNTGELFF,TGCGCCAGCAGCCAAGATCGAGTTGGGACAGGAAATACCGGGGAGCTGTTTTTT
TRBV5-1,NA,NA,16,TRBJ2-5,CASSPVRGGFQETQYF,TGCGCCAGCAGCCCCGTGAGGGGAGGTTTCCAAGAGACCCAGTACTTC